This TCR beta chain is from a study of monozygotic twins with inflammatory bowel disease. TCRdb derives one entry per CDR3 protein from the 5' RACE reads, leaving out DNA. The sample totals approximately 160,000 distinct CDR3 sequences; its top ten clones hold 6% to 9.5%. The CDR3 has 14 amino acids. The germline V gene encodes CDR1 DFQATT and CDR2 SNEGSKA (reference sequence). The sequence was obtained from a human donor with ulcerative colitis or Crohn's disease, or a healthy co-twin of an affected twin (not recorded which). The V call is TRBV20-1, the J call TRBJ2-3; TCRdb proposes TRBD1, but this gene call is untestable without DNA. The sample was blood. CDR3 loop: CSAPSGERTDTQYF.